These 31 T cell receptor beta chains were sequenced from one sample in a study of control samples from healthy donors and cancer patients. Clones were sequenced by immunoSEQ multiplex PCR, and TCRdb holds only the in-frame ones, with some missing. Found here are 150,000 to 200,000 clones, about 90% of them singletons; the top ten hold 4% to 6%. Sequenced sample: blood. The receptors were sampled from a woman in her twenties or thirties in good health.

This clone was counted a few times. The chain employs TRBV7-2 and TRBJ1-1; possibly TRBD1 for D (5 bases). V was pared by 1 base and J by 6 bases, with 9 bases between. There are 13 residues in the CDR3. The V gene's germline CDR1 is SGHTA and CDR2 FQGNSA. The CDR3 nucleotides are TGTGCCAGCAGCTTAGGGGGGTCGGCTGAAGCTTTCTTT. It codes for CASSLGGSAEAFF.

The CDR3 DNA reads TGTGCCATCAGTGCTACGGAAGAGACCCAGTACTTC. It specifies CAISATEETQYF. The rearrangement joins TRBV10-3 to TRBJ2-5, with unresolved D. CDR1 is ENHRY and CDR2 is SYGVKD in the germline V gene. The CDR3 has 12 amino acids. V lost 4 bases to trimming and J lost 3 bases, with 6 bases between them.

This chain connects TRBV3-1 (or the pseudogene TRBV3-2) to TRBJ2-1, with TRBD2 matching 9 bases. The CDR3 runs 15 residues. With V trimmed by 3 bases and J by 4 bases, 4 bases remained unmatched. Per the germline V gene, CDR1 is LGHDT and CDR2 is YNNKEL (reference sequence). The CDR3 coding sequence is TGTGCCAGCAGCCAGCGGGGGGGCCTTTACAATGAGCAGTTCTTC. This translates into CASSQRGGLYNEQFF.

V and J are TRBV10-1 and TRBJ1-1; tentatively, D is TRBD1 (6 bases). CDR3 size: 15 residues. Trimming pared 0 bases from V and 5 bases from J, leaving 13 bases between. Germline loops: CDR1 WNHNN, CDR2 SYGVQD (reference sequence). The CDR3 DNA follows: TGCGCCAGCAGTGAGTCGGCAGGGGTCTATACTGAAGCTTTCTTT. It codes for CASSESAGVYTEAFF.

V usage is TRBV29-1 and J usage is TRBJ2-1; the match to TRBD1 covers 7 bases. The germline CDR1 and CDR2 sequences are SQVTM and ANQGSEA. The CDR3 runs 13 residues. Trimming at V came to 7 bases and at J to 4 bases, leaving 7 bases not matched to a gene. The CDR3 loop is CSAEGGVYNEQFF. DNA of the CDR3: TGCAGCGCCGAAGGGGGCGTATACAATGAGCAGTTCTTC.

J is TRBJ1-1 and V is TRBV11-2; D is uncertain. Per germline, CDR1 SGHAT and CDR2 FQNNGV. This CDR3 is built from 13 residues. V was pared by 5 bases and J by 1 base, with 8 bases between. CDR3 residues: CASSPYSNTEAFF. In DNA form, the CDR3 reads TGTGCCAGCAGCCCCTACTCGAACACTGAAGCTTTCTTT.

The chain recombines TRBV11-2 with TRBJ2-1; D could derive from TRBD1 or TRBD2 (5 bases each). The CDR3 is 14 amino acids. Trimming shortened V by 1 base and J by 5 bases, and 9 bases separated the two germline ends. Germline V gene lookup returns CDR1 SGHAT and CDR2 FQNNGV. CDR3 protein: CASSLAGTNNEQFF. Here the CDR3 DNA reads TGTGCCAGCAGCTTAGCCGGGACGAACAATGAGCAGTTCTTC.

This clone was counted a single time. The V and J genes are TRBV6-1 and TRBJ1-3, with 11 bases aligning to TRBD1. Germline trimming cut 4 bases from V and 1 base from J; bases unmatched to any gene: 6. CDR1 MNHNS and CDR2 SASEGT come from the germline V gene. CDR3 length: 17 residues. CDR3 loop: CASSGRDRGWSGNTIYF. The DNA of the CDR3 is TGTGCCAGCAGTGGCCGGGACAGGGGGTGGTCTGGAAACACCATATATTTT.

The CDR3 spells CASSQGQGDYGYTF. In nucleotides, the CDR3 is TGTGCCAGCAGCCAAGGACAGGGTGACTATGGCTACACCTTC. The chain combines TRBV3-1 (or the pseudogene TRBV3-2) with TRBJ1-2; 7 positions match TRBD1. Germline values: CDR1 LGHDT, CDR2 YNNKEL (reference sequence). The length of the CDR3 is 14 residues. The V segment lost 1 base and the J segment 3 bases; nucleotides outside the gene matches: 2.

The V and J genes are TRBV28 and TRBJ1-5, with 10 nucleotides matching TRBD1. CDR3 length: 14 residues. J was trimmed by 7 bases and V by 4 bases; bases with no gene match: 4. Looked up from germline, CDR1 is MDHEN and CDR2 is SYDVKM. CDR3 DNA: TGTGCCAGCAGTTCTGGGACAGGGGTACAGCCCCAGCATTTT. Translated: CASSSGTGVQPQHF.

The chain couples TRBV7-9 to TRBJ2-6, with D tentatively TRBD1 (6 bases). The germline V and J ends were trimmed by 2 bases and 1 base, with 9 bases remaining between them. Germline CDR1 SEHNR, CDR2 FQNEAQ (reference sequence). There are 16 residues in the CDR3. Written as DNA, the CDR3 is TGTGCCAGCAGCTTATTTCAGGGGTCTGGGGCCAACGTCCTGACTTTC. Protein: CASSLFQGSGANVLTF.

The chain carries TRBV19 and TRBJ1-6; D not resolved. The CDR3 loop spans 13 amino acids. The V and J ends lost 3 bases and 6 bases respectively, with 6 bases between them. Germline V gene sequence: CDR1 LNHDA, CDR2 SQIVND (reference sequence). The CDR3: CASSIGSNSPLHF. DNA for the CDR3: TGTGCCAGTAGTATTGGTAGTAATTCACCCCTCCACTTT.

The V call is TRBV30, the J call TRBJ1-5; no clear D gene. Trimming removed 2 bases from V and 6 bases from J, with 14 bases in between. From germline, CDR1 is GTSNPN and CDR2 SVGIG (reference sequence). The CDR3 covers 14 residues. The CDR3 coding sequence is TGTGCCTGGAGTCCCGGACCGCAAGGTCAGCCCCAGCATTTT. Protein: CAWSPGPQGQPQHF.

The V gene is TRBV7-9, the J gene TRBJ1-1, with no clear D. There are 11 residues in the CDR3. Germline values: CDR1 SEHNR, CDR2 FQNEAQ (reference sequence). V was trimmed by 10 bases and J by 2 bases, leaving 8 bases between them. The chain's CDR3 is CATQVNTEAFF. The CDR3 DNA sequence: TGTGCCACCCAGGTTAACACTGAAGCTTTCTTT.

The rearrangement links TRBV7-8 to TRBJ1-5; D remains ambiguous. V shed 0 bases and J shed 9 bases, with 9 bases lying between them. This CDR3 comprises 13 residues. Germline V gene sequence: CDR1 SGHVS, CDR2 FQNEAQ. The CDR3 DNA reads as TGTGCCAGCAGCTTAGCCTTTACGGGGCCCCAGCATTTT. Translation: CASSLAFTGPQHF.

The chain joins TRBV6-5 to TRBJ1-6, with TRBD1 identical over 8 bases. Unmatched junction bases numbered 6, after V lost 8 bases and J lost 6 bases. The CDR3 is made up of 14 amino acids. Germline CDR1 reads MNHEY; CDR2 reads SVGAGI. The CDR3 coding sequence is TGTGCCAGCCACAGGGGGATCTCTAATTCACCCCTCCACTTT. It translates to CASHRGISNSPLHF.

The V gene is TRBV20-1, the J gene TRBJ1-5, with 10 bases aligning to TRBD1. V gave up 3 bases and J gave up 7 bases; unmatched junction bases: 3. The CDR3 totals 13 residues. Per germline, CDR1 DFQATT and CDR2 SNEGSKA (reference sequence). This CDR3 reads CSASGDRGQPQHF. The CDR3 DNA sequence: TGCAGTGCTAGTGGGGACAGGGGCCAGCCCCAGCATTTT.

The chain combines TRBV19 with TRBJ2-7; 10 bases line up with TRBD1. V dropped 6 bases and J dropped 2; count of bases not matched to a gene: 7. CDR3 length: 15 amino acids. Germline values: CDR1 LNHDA, CDR2 SQIVND (reference sequence). CDR3 DNA: TGTGCCAGTAGCGAGGGACAGGGGTTCACCTACGAGCAGTACTTC. Amino acids: CASSEGQGFTYEQYF.

The rearrangement links TRBV27 to TRBJ2-1; 9 bases fit TRBD2. The CDR3 has 16 amino acids. From germline, CDR1 is MNHEY and CDR2 SMNVEV (reference sequence). V lost 7 bases, J lost 8 bases, and 15 bases stayed unmatched. The CDR3 reads CASNRRAGGGLHEQFF. The CDR3 DNA sequence: TGTGCCAGCAATCGCAGAGCGGGGGGAGGCTTGCATGAGCAGTTCTTC.

The rearrangement joins TRBV28 to TRBJ1-1, with 10 nucleotides matching TRBD1. Germline values: CDR1 MDHEN, CDR2 SYDVKM. J gave up 10 bases and V 5 bases, and 13 bases lay outside the gene matches. This CDR3 contains 15 residues. The DNA for the CDR3 is TGTGCCAGCAGTCCCTCGACAGGGGGCGCGTATATAGCTTTCTTT. Its protein is CASSPSTGGAYIAFF.

This rearrangement joins TRBV5-6 to TRBJ1-4; maybe TRBD1 (5 bases). V was shortened by 4 bases and J by 15 bases, with 16 bases between the two germline ends. Germline CDR1 is SGHDT and CDR2 is YYEEEE. This CDR3 region has 12 residues. The CDR3 here is CASSPGPGLVFF. For the CDR3, the DNA is TGTGCCAGCAGCCCGGGACCGGGACTAGTGTTTTTT.

The V and J genes are TRBV7-2 and TRBJ1-2; a possible D gene is TRBD1 (5 bases). The ends were cut back, 1 base at V and 5 bases at J, with 17 bases in the middle. The CDR3 spans 16 residues. Germline V gene data show CDR1 as SGHTA and CDR2 as FQGNSA. CDR3 DNA: TGTGCCAGCAGCTTAGATGCAGGGCGCGTGGTATATGGCTACACCTTC. This sequence encodes CASSLDAGRVVYGYTF.

The chain joins TRBV11-2 to TRBJ2-1; D is undetermined. The length of the CDR3 is 11 residues. Germline loops: CDR1 SGHAT, CDR2 FQNNGV. Trimming took off 1 base at V and 10 bases at J, with 5 bases between the two ends. This CDR3 reads CASSLGYEQFF. In DNA form, the CDR3 reads TGTGCCAGCAGCTTAGGGTACGAGCAGTTCTTC.

The rearrangement joins TRBV19 to TRBJ1-2; D is perhaps TRBD1 (5 bases). Trimming stripped 4 bases from V and 3 bases from J, with 15 bases between. CDR1 and CDR2 (germline): LNHDA, SQIVND (reference sequence). The CDR3 totals 15 residues. In DNA form, the CDR3 reads TGTGCCAGTAGTACCCTTGATGGGGGGGACTATGGCTACACCTTC. The encoded protein is CASSTLDGGDYGYTF. Variable domain in full (rest from reference TRBV19 and TRBJ1-2): DGGITQSPKYLFRKEGQNVTLSCEQNLNHDAMYWYRQDPGQGLRLIYYSQIVNDFQKGDIAEGYSVSREKKESFPLTVTSAQKNPTAFYLCASSTLDGGDYGYTFGSGTRLTVV.

The chain carries TRBV5-1 and TRBJ1-1; TRBD1 aligns across 8 bases. Germline V gene lookup returns CDR1 SGHRS and CDR2 YFSETQ. The CDR3 covers 15 residues. Trimming removed 4 bases from V and 1 base from J; junction bases left unmatched: 6. The CDR3 region has the DNA TGCGCCAGCAGCCTTGGTCAGGGGGCGAACACTGAAGCTTTCTTT. Amino acid sequence: CASSLGQGANTEAFF.

This clone has just one count. The gene calls are TRBV27 and TRBJ2-7, with D maybe TRBD2 (5 bases). Per the germline V gene, CDR1 is MNHEY and CDR2 is SMNVEV (reference sequence). V dropped 7 bases and J dropped 3 bases, with 7 bases sitting between them. CDR3 length: 11 amino acids. CDR3 nucleotide sequence: TGTGCCAGCACCCGGGACTACGAGCAGTACGTC. Translating gives CASTRDYEQYV.

V and J are TRBV6-6 and TRBJ1-5; 8 bases fit TRBD1. Germline CDR1 is MNHNY and CDR2 is SVGAGI (reference sequence). This CDR3 spans 16 amino acids. V lost 3 bases, J lost 6 bases, and 10 bases stayed unmatched. The CDR3 loop reads CASSYSTQGAGQPQHF. Written as DNA, the CDR3 is TGTGCCAGCAGTTATTCGACCCAGGGGGCGGGTCAGCCCCAGCATTTT.

The chain employs TRBV2 and TRBJ2-1; D is possibly TRBD2 (6 bases). Germline values: CDR1 SNHLY, CDR2 FYNNEI. The V end was cut by 7 bases, the J end by 7 bases, with 20 bases between. The CDR3 length is 15 residues. This CDR3 reads CASKRDSSMGNEQFF. The CDR3 bases are TGTGCCAGCAAACGGGACTCCTCAATGGGGAATGAGCAGTTCTTC.

The chain links TRBV30 to TRBJ1-6, with D possibly TRBD1 on 5 matching bases. Trimming stripped 7 bases from V and 8 bases from J, with 15 bases between. CDR3 length: 13 amino acids. The germline V gene encodes CDR1 GTSNPN and CDR2 SVGIG (reference sequence). CDR3 nucleotide sequence: TGTGCCTTAGGTTACAGGTGGGATTCACCCCTCCACTTT. It is translated as CALGYRWDSPLHF.

The J gene is TRBJ1-4, the V gene TRBV7-9, with 8 bases lining up with TRBD1. The V segment lost 6 bases and the J segment 6 bases; nucleotides outside the gene matches: 6. The CDR3 is 14 residues long. Germline assignment: CDR1 SEHNR and CDR2 FQNEAQ (reference sequence). In DNA form, the CDR3 reads TGTGCCAGCAGTACCGGGACAGGAGATGAAAAACTGTTTTTT. It yields the protein CASSTGTGDEKLFF. Full variable domain (remainder filled in from reference TRBV7-9 and TRBJ1-4): DTGVSQNPRHKITKRGQNVTFRCDPISEHNRLYWYRQTLGQGPEFLTYFQNEAQLEKSRLLSDRFSAERPKGSFSTLEIQRTEQGDSAMYLCASSTGTGDEKLFFGSGTQLSVL.

This chain links TRBV5-5 with TRBJ1-4; D gene uncertain. Germline assignment: CDR1 SGHKS and CDR2 YYEKEE (reference sequence). Trimming left V 2 bases short and J 0 bases short, with 5 bases between. There are 14 residues in the CDR3. The CDR3 region is CASSLDATNEKLFF. CDR3 nucleotides: TGTGCCAGCAGCTTAGATGCAACTAATGAAAAACTGTTTTTT.